These T cell receptor beta chains were read from a single sample in a study of T cells in Graves' hyperthyroidism and ophthalmopathy. TCRdb ran MiXCR on the multiplex PCR reads and lists one entry per CDR3 protein. Of approximately 720,000 distinct CDR3 sequences listed, 15% to 20% are singletons. Sequencing input: blood. Source of these receptors: a woman in her forties or fifties with Graves' hyperthyroidism that later progressed to Graves' ophthalmopathy. The CDR3 runs from the conserved cysteine through the conserved F or W. Fields, in order: V gene, J gene, CDR3 protein.

TRBV4-1	TRBJ2-3	CASSQVGGTGTQYF
TRBV6-5	TRBJ1-1	CASSYSGTIEAFF
TRBV5-1	TRBJ2-5	CASSQGPGQQETQYF
TRBV20-1	TRBJ2-5	CSASSARKETQYF
TRBV12-3/TRBV12-4	TRBJ1-5	CASSTGGVSNQPQHF
TRBV25-1	TRBJ2-7	CASSKPGISYEQYF
TRBV12-5	TRBJ1-1	CASGVWNTEAFF
TRBV3-1	TRBJ1-5	CASSQAGAGNQPQHF
TRBV7-9	TRBJ1-5	CASSSQGQGNQPQHF
TRBV9	TRBJ2-7	CASSVGGLASSYEQYF
TRBV4-1	TRBJ1-5	CASSQVSDNQPQHF
TRBV18	TRBJ2-7	CASSLDRGRDEQYF
TRBV15	TRBJ2-5	CATSREEGGPKYF
TRBV7-2	TRBJ2-3	CASSSLPTRTATDTQYF
TRBV20-1	TRBJ1-6	CSAPAARWNSPLHF
TRBV7-9	TRBJ1-3	CASSPGQVRDTIYF
TRBV7-6	TRBJ1-5	CASSTLKEQPQHF
TRBV11-3	TRBJ2-3	CASSRRSGGRTDTQYF
TRBV11-2	TRBJ1-4	CASSRPGANEKLFF
TRBV20-1	TRBJ1-4	CSATGQGYEKLFF
TRBV7-2	TRBJ2-1	CASSLGLAIDEQFF
TRBV6-1	TRBJ1-2	CASSQSYPDLLIYGYTF
TRBV9	TRBJ2-1	CASSSRGGRPYNEQFF
TRBV6-5	TRBJ2-3	CASSYSPRTDTQYF
TRBV18	TRBJ2-5	CASSPGTNRRQETQYF
TRBV7-9	TRBJ1-1	CASSTEGQYTEAFF
TRBV27	TRBJ1-2	CASSWAGAHGYTF
TRBV5-6	TRBJ1-1	CASSLGTAPAMNTEAFF
TRBV11-1	TRBJ1-4	CASSSKLGFAGDNEKLFF
TRBV6-1	TRBJ1-2	CASSEPHRVNYGYTF
TRBV3-1	TRBJ2-2	CASSQVAGRTGELFF
TRBV20-1	TRBJ1-1	CSARPPLHQNTEAFF
TRBV20-1	TRBJ1-1	CTAGRGHTEAFF
TRBV5-1	TRBJ1-6	CASSLAGDDRSPLHF
TRBV5-1	TRBJ1-2	CASSPRTSYYGYTF
TRBV20-1	TRBJ2-7	CSSSGTRRDFYEQYF
TRBV7-8	TRBJ2-3	CASSLAGGVTDTQYF